The 4 T cell receptor beta chains presented below share a single source sample, sequenced in a study of OX40 agonist ivuxolimab in advanced cancers. The data were produced by immunoSEQ multiplex PCR, yet TCRdb's version contains in-frame clones alone and is incomplete. The table has fewer than 50,000 clones, about 90% seen once. The source material was CD4+ or CD8+ T cells sorted from blood, sampled in a trial of the OX40 agonist ivuxolimab. Receptors originate from an adult with an advanced solid tumor such as melanoma, head and neck, liver or kidney cancer.

V gene TRBV6-5 combines with J gene TRBJ2-7; D unclear. The germline CDR1 and CDR2 sequences are MNHEY and SVGAGI. With 6 bases removed from V and 5 bases from J, the gap between germline ends came to 11 bases. The CDR3 spans 12 residues. The DNA of the CDR3 is TGTGCCAGCAGCCGACCGCGGAACGAGCAGTACTTC. Amino acids: CASSRPRNEQYF.

This clone appeared a single time. This chain uses TRBV6-5 with TRBJ2-1; possibly TRBD1 for D (6 bases). In germline, CDR1 is MNHEY, CDR2 SVGAGI. Trimming shortened V by 2 bases and J by 4 bases, and 9 bases separated the two germline ends. This CDR3 contains 14 residues. The CDR3 is CASSYRDTYNEQFF. As DNA, the CDR3 is TGTGCCAGCAGTTACCGGGACACTTACAATGAGCAGTTCTTC.

The chain employs TRBV16 and TRBJ1-2, with a tentative D call TRBD1 (6 bases). The CDR3 runs to 15 residues. Trimming stripped 4 bases from V and 7 bases from J, with 19 bases between. In germline, CDR1 is KGHSY, CDR2 FQNENV. The CDR3 region is CASSRSGDPAGGYTF. CDR3 in DNA: TGTGCCAGCAGCCGGTCAGGGGACCCGGCGGGTGGCTACACCTTC.

V usage is TRBV7-9 and J usage is TRBJ2-1; D ambiguous. Germline loops: CDR1 SEHNR, CDR2 FQNEAQ (reference sequence). The CDR3 covers 9 residues. The ends were cut back, 5 bases at V and 15 bases at J, with 8 bases in the middle. DNA of the CDR3: TGTGCCAGCAGCCCCCCATGGTTCTTC. This codes for CASSPPWFF.